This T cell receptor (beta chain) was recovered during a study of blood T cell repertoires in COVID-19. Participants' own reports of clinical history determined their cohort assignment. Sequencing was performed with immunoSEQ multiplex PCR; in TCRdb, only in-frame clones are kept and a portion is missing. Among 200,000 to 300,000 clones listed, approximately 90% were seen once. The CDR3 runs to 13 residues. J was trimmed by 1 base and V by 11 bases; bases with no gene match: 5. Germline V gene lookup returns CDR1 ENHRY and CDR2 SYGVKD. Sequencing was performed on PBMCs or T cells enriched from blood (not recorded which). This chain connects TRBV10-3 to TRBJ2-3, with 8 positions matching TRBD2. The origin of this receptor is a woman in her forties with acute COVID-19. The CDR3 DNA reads TGTGCCGTCAAACTAGCGGGCACAGATACGCAGTATTTT. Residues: CAVKLAGTDTQYF.